This record concerns one T cell receptor (beta chain) sequence. Its cognate antigen is unknown. V lost 5 bases and J lost 1, with 5 bases in between. The germline V gene encodes CDR1 GTSNPN and CDR2 SVGIG (reference sequence). This CDR3 is 11 amino acids long. This entry is derived from a study of TIL therapy for anti-PD-1-resistant metastatic lung cancer. Findings and caveats of the study: Treatment-naive, never-smoker and oncogene-addicted patients were overrepresented in this highly selected cohort. After infusion, TIL clonotypes partly replaced peripheral T cells and declined over months.

Time point given: pre-treatment sample, taken before nivolumab and TIL therapy. The immunoSEQ assay was v3. Produced via immunoSEQ multiplex PCR; TCRdb's table is partial and in-frame only. Of some 16,000 clones in the sample, around 70% were seen once. Sequencing was performed on blood, taken at baseline. This TCR was recovered from a person aged 25 to 85 with non-small cell lung cancer. V and J are TRBV30 and TRBJ2-5, with D hard to call. CDR3 sequence: CAWGIQETQYF. The DNA for the CDR3 is TGTGCCTGGGGAATCCAAGAGACCCAGTACTTC.